The entry below gives a single TCR beta chain sequence along with its context. Its antigen is not known. Treatment reported: roughly 20 received Ad26.COV2.S at low or high dose, single or two shots; about 5 received placebo; per-sample allocation not given. Day 63 after the first injection of vaccine or placebo was the sampling time. Assay: immunoSEQ multiplex PCR; the TCRdb copy retains only in-frame clones and omits some. In the table there are about 320,000 clones, 85% to 90% of which are singletons. The sample is drawn from a study of Ad26.COV2.S vaccination and SARS-CoV-2 variants. Study-level information: Ad26.COV2.S, an intramuscular injection, was given once or twice 56 days apart.

V was shortened by 2 bases and J by 8 bases, with 15 bases between the two germline ends. CDR1 and CDR2 from the germline V gene are MNHNS and SASEGT. This CDR3 region has 15 residues. Study results and caveats: Overall T cell responses may have been underestimated by the analyses of TCR breadth and depth. It was found that vaccine and placebo recipients had similar non-spike TCR breadth. Ad26.COV2.S recipients had broader spike-specific TCRs (P = 0.0014).

The chain has TRBV6-1 and TRBJ1-4, with D tentatively TRBD1 (6 bases). The source was peripheral blood, collected in a trial of Ad26.COV2.S vaccine versus placebo. This clonotype was sampled from a person between 18 and 65 years old who received the Ad26.COV2.S COVID-19 vaccine or a placebo. The CDR3 region is CASSEQGRGLEKLFF. CDR3 sequence (DNA): TGTGCCAGCAGTGAACAGGGGCGGGGCTTGGAAAAACTGTTTTTT.